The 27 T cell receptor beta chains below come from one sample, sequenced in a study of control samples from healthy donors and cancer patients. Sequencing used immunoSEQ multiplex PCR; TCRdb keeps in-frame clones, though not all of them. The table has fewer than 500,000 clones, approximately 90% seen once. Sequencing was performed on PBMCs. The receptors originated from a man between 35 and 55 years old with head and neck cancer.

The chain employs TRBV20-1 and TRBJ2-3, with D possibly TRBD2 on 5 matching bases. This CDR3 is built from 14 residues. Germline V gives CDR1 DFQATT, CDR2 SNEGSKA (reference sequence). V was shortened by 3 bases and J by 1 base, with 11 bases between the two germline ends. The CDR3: CSASSADGTDTQYF. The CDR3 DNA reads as TGCAGTGCTAGTTCAGCGGACGGCACAGATACGCAGTATTTT.

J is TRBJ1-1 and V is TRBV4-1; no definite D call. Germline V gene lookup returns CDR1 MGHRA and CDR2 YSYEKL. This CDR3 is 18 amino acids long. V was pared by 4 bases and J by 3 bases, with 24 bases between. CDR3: CASSLVVGGPPRDTEAFF. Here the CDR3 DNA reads TGCGCCAGCAGCCTCGTAGTAGGCGGCCCACCACGGGACACTGAAGCTTTCTTT.

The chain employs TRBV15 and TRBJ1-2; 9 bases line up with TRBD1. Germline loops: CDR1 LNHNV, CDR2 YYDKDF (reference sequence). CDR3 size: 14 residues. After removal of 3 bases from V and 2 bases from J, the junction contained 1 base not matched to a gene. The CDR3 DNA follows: TGTGCCACCAGCAGGGACAGGGGAAACTATGGCTACACCTTC. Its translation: CATSRDRGNYGYTF.

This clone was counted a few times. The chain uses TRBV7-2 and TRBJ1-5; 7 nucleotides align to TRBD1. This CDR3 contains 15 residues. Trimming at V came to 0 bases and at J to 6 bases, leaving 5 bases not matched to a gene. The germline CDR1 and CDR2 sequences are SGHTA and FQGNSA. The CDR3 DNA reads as TGTGCCAGCAGCTTAGCAGGGGGCCCTTCTCAGCCCCAGCATTTT. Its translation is CASSLAGGPSQPQHF.

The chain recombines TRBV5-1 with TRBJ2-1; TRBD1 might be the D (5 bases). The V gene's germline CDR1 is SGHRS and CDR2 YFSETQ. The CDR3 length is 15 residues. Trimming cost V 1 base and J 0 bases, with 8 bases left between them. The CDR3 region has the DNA TGCGCCAGCAGCTTGCGGACAAGCTCCTACAATGAGCAGTTCTTC. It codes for CASSLRTSSYNEQFF.

CDR3 DNA: TGTGCCAGCAGTTTTGAGAACTATGGCTACACCTTC. Its protein product is CASSFENYGYTF. V is TRBV12-3 or TRBV12-4 and J is TRBJ1-2, with D hard to call. The CDR3 runs to 12 residues. The V end lost 3 bases, the J end lost 2 bases, and 4 bases lay between the germline ends.

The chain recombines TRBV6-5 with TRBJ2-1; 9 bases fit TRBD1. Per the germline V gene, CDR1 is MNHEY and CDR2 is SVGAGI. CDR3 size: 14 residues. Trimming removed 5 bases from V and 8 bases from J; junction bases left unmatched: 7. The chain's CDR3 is CASSRDRVEDEQFF. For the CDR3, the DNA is TGTGCCAGCAGTAGGGACAGGGTTGAAGATGAGCAGTTCTTC.

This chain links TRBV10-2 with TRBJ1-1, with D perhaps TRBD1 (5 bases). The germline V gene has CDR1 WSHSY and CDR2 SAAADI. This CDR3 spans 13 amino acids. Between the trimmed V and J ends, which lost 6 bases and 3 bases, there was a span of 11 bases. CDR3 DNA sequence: TGCGCCAGCAGCGGCCCCAGGGACACTGAAGCTTTCTTT. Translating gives CASSGPRDTEAFF.

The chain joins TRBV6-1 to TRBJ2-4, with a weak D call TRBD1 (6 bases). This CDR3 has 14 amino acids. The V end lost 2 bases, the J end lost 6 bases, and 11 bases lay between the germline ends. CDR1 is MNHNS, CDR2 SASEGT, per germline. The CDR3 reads CASSETGQRNIQYF. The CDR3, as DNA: TGTGCCAGCAGTGAAACCGGACAGAGAAACATTCAGTACTTC.

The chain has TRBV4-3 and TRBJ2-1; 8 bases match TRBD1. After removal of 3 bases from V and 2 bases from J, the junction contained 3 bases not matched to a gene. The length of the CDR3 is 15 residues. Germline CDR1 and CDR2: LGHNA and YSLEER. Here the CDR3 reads CASSQGDRTYNEQFF. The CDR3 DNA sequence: TGCGCCAGCAGCCAGGGGGACAGGACCTACAATGAGCAGTTCTTC.

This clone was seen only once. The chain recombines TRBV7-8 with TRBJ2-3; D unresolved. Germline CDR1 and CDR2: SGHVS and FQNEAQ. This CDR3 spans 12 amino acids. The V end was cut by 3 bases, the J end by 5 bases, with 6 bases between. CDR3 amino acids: CASSFSRDTQYF. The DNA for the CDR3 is TGTGCCAGCAGCTTCTCCAGAGATACGCAGTATTTT.

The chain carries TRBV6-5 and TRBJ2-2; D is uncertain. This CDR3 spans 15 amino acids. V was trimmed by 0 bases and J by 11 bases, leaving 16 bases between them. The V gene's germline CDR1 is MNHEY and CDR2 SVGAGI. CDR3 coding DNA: TGTGCCAGCAGTTACTCGTGGCAACGGGTAGTAGAGCTGTTTTTT. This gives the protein CASSYSWQRVVELFF.

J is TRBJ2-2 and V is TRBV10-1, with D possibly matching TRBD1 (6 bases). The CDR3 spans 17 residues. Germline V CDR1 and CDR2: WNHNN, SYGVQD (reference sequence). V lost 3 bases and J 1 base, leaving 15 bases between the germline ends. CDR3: CASSDAGVPQNTGELFF. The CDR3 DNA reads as TGCGCCAGCAGTGATGCAGGGGTACCCCAGAACACCGGGGAGCTGTTTTTT.

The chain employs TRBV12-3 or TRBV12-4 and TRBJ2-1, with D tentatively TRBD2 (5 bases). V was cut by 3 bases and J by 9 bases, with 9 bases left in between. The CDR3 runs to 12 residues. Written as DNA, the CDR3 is TGTGCCAGCAGTTTTGGAGGTGTTGAGCAGTTCTTC. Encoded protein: CASSFGGVEQFF.

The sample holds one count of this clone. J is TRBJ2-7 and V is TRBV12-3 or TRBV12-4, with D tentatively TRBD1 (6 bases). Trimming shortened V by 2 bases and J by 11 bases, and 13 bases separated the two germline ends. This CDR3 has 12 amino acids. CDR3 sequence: CASSLPQGTEYF. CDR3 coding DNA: TGTGCCAGCAGTTTACCTCAGGGGACGGAGTACTTC.

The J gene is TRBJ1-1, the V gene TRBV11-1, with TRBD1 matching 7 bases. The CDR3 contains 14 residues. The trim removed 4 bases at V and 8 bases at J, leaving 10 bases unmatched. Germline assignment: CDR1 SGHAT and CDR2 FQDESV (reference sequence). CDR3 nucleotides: TGTGCCAGCAGCTACAACAGGGGAGAGGGGGAAGCTTTCTTT. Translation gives CASSYNRGEGEAFF.

This CDR3 is CASSGQGAVTEAFF. The CDR3 DNA reads as TGTGCCAGCAGCGGACAGGGGGCAGTCACTGAAGCTTTCTTT. The chain carries TRBV25-1 and TRBJ1-1, with 11 bases aligning to TRBD1. CDR1 is MGHDK and CDR2 is SYGVNS in the germline V gene. The CDR3 sequence is 14 residues long. Trimming took 6 bases from V and 4 from J; bases not matched to a gene: 4. Filled out from reference TRBV25-1 and TRBJ1-1, the complete variable domain reads EADIYQTPRYLVIGTGKKITLECSQTMGHDKMYWYQQDPGMELHLIHYSYGVNSTEKGDLSSESTVSRIRTEHFPLTLESARPSHTSQYLCASSGQGAVTEAFFGQGTRLTVV.

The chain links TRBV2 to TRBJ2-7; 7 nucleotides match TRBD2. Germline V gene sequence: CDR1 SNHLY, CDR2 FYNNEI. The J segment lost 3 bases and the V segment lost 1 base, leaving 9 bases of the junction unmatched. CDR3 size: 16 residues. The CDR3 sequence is CASSEVVGGGIYEQYF. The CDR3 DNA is TGTGCCAGCAGTGAAGTGGTCGGCGGGGGAATCTACGAGCAGTACTTC.

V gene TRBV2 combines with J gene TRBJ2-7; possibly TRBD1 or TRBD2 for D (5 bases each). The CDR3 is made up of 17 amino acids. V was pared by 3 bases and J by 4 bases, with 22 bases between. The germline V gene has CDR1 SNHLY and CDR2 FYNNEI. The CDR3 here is CASSDSWGAGRQYEQYF. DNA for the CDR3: TGTGCCAGCAGTGACTCGTGGGGAGCAGGGCGGCAGTACGAGCAGTACTTC. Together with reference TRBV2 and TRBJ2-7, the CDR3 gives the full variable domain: EPEVTQTPSHQVTQMGQEVILRCVPISNHLYFYWYRQILGQKVEFLVSFYNNEISEKSEIFDDQFSVERPDGSNFTLKIRSTKLEDSAMYFCASSDSWGAGRQYEQYFGPGTRLTVT.

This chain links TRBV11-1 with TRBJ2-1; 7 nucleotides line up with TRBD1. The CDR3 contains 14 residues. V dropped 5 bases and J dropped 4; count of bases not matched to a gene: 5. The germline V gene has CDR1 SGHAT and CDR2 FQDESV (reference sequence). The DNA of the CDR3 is TGTGCCAGCAGCCCCTCGACAGGGTACAATGAGCAGTTCTTC. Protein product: CASSPSTGYNEQFF.

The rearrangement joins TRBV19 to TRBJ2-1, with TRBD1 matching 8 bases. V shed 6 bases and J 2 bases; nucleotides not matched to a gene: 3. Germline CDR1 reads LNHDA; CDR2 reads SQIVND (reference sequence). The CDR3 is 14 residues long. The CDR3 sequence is CASRGQVTYNEQFF. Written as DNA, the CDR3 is TGTGCCAGTAGGGGACAGGTCACCTACAATGAGCAGTTCTTC.

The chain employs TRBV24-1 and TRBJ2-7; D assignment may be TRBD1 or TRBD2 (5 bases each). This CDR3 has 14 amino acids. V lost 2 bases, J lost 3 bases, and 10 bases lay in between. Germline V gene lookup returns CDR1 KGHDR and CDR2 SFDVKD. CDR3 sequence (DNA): TGTGCCACCAGTGATTCTGGGGGAAGCTACGAGCAGTACTTC. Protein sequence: CATSDSGGSYEQYF.

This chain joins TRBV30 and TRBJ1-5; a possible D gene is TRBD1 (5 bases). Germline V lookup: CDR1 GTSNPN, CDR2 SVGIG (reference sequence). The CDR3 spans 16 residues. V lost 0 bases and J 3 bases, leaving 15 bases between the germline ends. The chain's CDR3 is CAWSVRGPFSNQPQHF. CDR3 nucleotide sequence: TGTGCCTGGAGTGTTAGGGGCCCCTTCTCCAATCAGCCCCAGCATTTT.

The CDR3 region is CASSSSAVAKNIQYF. CDR3 bases: TGTGCCAGCAGTTCGTCAGCGGTAGCCAAAAACATTCAGTACTTC. The chain employs TRBV28 and TRBJ2-4, with a tentative D call TRBD2 (5 bases). The length of the CDR3 is 15 residues. The V end lost 4 bases, the J end lost 0 bases, and 10 bases lay between the germline ends. Germline loops: CDR1 MDHEN, CDR2 SYDVKM.

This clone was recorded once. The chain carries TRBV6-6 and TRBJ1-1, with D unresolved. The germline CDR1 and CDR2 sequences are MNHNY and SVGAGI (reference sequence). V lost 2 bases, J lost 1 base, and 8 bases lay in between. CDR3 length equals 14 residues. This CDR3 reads CASSYAGTNTEAFF. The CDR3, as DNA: TGTGCCAGCAGTTACGCAGGTACGAACACTGAAGCTTTCTTT.

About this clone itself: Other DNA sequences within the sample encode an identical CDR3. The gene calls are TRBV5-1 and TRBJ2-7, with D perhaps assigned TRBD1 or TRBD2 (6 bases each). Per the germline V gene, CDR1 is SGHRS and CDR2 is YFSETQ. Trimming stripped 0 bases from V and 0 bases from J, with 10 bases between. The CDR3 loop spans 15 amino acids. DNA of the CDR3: TGCGCCAGCAGCTTGGGAGGGGGGTCCTCCTACGAGCAGTACTTC. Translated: CASSLGGGSSYEQYF.

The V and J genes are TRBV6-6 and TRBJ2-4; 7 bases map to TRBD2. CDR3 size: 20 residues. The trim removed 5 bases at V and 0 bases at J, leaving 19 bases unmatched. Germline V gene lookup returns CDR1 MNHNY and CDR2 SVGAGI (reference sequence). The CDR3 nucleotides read TGTGCCAGCAGTCCCCAGGGAGTAGCGGGTTACCAAAGAGCCAAAAACATTCAGTACTTC. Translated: CASSPQGVAGYQRAKNIQYF.